This T cell receptor beta chain was sequenced during a study of cytomegalovirus exposure and HLA in healthy donors. Study-level information: An earlier analysis identified approximately 120 million unique TCR beta sequences in approximately 190 million T cells.

Donors in the study were healthy people who gave bone marrow. The V gene's germline CDR1 is MNHEY and CDR2 SVGAGI. Trimming cost V 6 bases and J 3 bases, with 14 bases left between them. This CDR3 is built from 15 residues. This clone was counted a single time. The primer mix had 60 Vbeta and 13 Jbeta primers. Here immunoSEQ multiplex PCR was the method, and the copy in TCRdb shows in-frame clones only, minus some. The table lists about 87,000 clones, about 68% of them singletons. The specimen was PBMCs. This chain links TRBV6-5 with TRBJ2-2; D gene unclear. The sequence derives from a man aged 25 to 40 in good health and CMV-seropositive. The CDR3 is CASSPDNYDTGELFF. As DNA, the CDR3 is TGTGCCAGCAGCCCAGATAATTATGACACCGGGGAGCTGTTTTTT.